This TCR beta chain is from a study of blood T cell repertoires in COVID-19. Overall study: Both acute and convalescent COVID-19 samples were obtained from the United States, Italy and Spain. The cDNA or gDNA used as material had been derived from T cells, B-cell-depleted T cells, or PBMCs.

The CDR3 has 16 amino acids. Germline V gene sequence: CDR1 LGHNA, CDR2 YNFKEQ. The trim removed 0 bases at V and 8 bases at J, leaving 9 bases unmatched. Authors' data handling: Scientists estimated how many nucleated cells there were by amplifying reference gene primers. Some clones are missing from TCRdb's copy, which holds only in-frame ones; the method was immunoSEQ multiplex PCR. Clone size and the V and J calls come from that table; the DNA yielded D and trimming. The sample has about 230,000 clones; around 81% are singletons. The sequence derives from a man aged 50-60 years with active or convalescent COVID-19. Sequences were obtained from peripheral blood. This chain uses TRBV4-2 with TRBJ1-2; 10 bases fit TRBD1. In DNA, the CDR3 is TGTGCCAGCAGCCAAGAAGGTGCCGGGACAGGGGAAGGCTACACCTTC. Its translation is CASSQEGAGTGEGYTF.